The 2 T cell receptor beta chains given below trace back to one sample, sequenced in a study of shared clonotypes between healthy human individuals. Libraries were prepared by immunoSEQ multiplex PCR; TCRdb keeps only in-frame clonotypes and omits some of them. The data show more than 2 million clones, approximately 95% seen once. Sequenced: naive CD4+ T cells sorted from blood. Described subset: CD45RA+ positively selected. These receptors were taken from a man between 18 and 29 years old in good health.

The chain couples TRBV7-9 to TRBJ2-7; the match to TRBD2 covers 10 bases. The V gene end was trimmed by 3 bases and the J gene end by 0 bases; junction bases not matched to a gene: 8. Germline values: CDR1 SEHNR, CDR2 FQNEAQ (reference sequence). The CDR3 length is 17 residues. CDR3 bases: TGTGCCAGCAGCTTCCCATTAGCGGGAGGCAGCTCCTACGAGCAGTACTTC. This codes for CASSFPLAGGSSYEQYF.

The chain combines TRBV28 with TRBJ1-4; maybe TRBD1 (5 bases). CDR1 and CDR2 (germline): MDHEN, SYDVKM. Trimming removed 4 bases at V and 0 bases at J, with 9 bases between. This CDR3 region has 15 residues. This chain's CDR3 is CASSSRVATNEKLFF. DNA for the CDR3: TGTGCCAGCAGTTCCAGGGTTGCAACTAATGAAAAACTGTTTTTT.